Below are 27 T cell receptor beta chains sequenced from a single sample in a study of T cells in Graves' hyperthyroidism and ophthalmopathy. The CDR3 regions of TCR beta were amplified from RNA transcripts. During a first-round RT-PCR of the TCR CDR3, the HTBI primer set was used. MiXCR, applied by TCRdb to the multiplex PCR reads, yields one record per CDR3 protein. The repertoire consists of almost 500,000 distinct CDR3 sequences, with roughly 22% occurring once and the leading ten covering 45% to 50%. The sample was blood. The origin of the receptors is a woman in her 70s with Graves' ophthalmopathy.

This clonotype appeared a few times. V usage is TRBV30 and J usage is TRBJ2-3; D is ambiguous. Trimming cost V 0 bases and J 5 bases, with 3 bases left between them. The length of the CDR3 is 11 residues. Germline V gene lookup returns CDR1 GTSNPN and CDR2 SVGIG (reference sequence). CDR3 region: CAWSVKDTQYF. The CDR3 coding sequence is TGTGCCTGGAGTGTGAAAGATACGCAGTATTTT.

This clonotype occurred a few times. V usage is TRBV6-5 and J usage is TRBJ1-1; tentatively, D is TRBD1 (5 bases). The CDR3 covers 15 residues. Germline CDR1 reads MNHEY; CDR2 reads SVGAGI. V was trimmed by 4 bases and J by 1 base, leaving 13 bases between them. CDR3 nucleotides: TGTGCCAGCAGTTCCTCCGGGGGGGGGAACACTGAAGCTTTCTTT. It is translated as CASSSSGGGNTEAFF.

The J gene is TRBJ2-1, the V gene TRBV5-1; TRBD2 aligns across 14 bases. The CDR3 runs to 17 residues. V lost 2 bases, J lost 4 bases, and 5 bases stayed unmatched. Looked up from germline, CDR1 is SGHRS and CDR2 is YFSETQ. DNA for the CDR3: TGCGCCAGCAGCTTTCCCGGGACTAGCGGGAGTTACAATGAGCAGTTCTTC. Protein: CASSFPGTSGSYNEQFF.

In this sample, this clonotype turned up many times. DNA for the CDR3: TGTGCCGGGAACACTGAAGCTTTCTTT. Its protein product is CAGNTEAFF. V gene TRBV30 combines with J gene TRBJ1-1; D remains unclear. Germline lookup yields CDR1 GTSNPN and CDR2 SVGIG (reference sequence). V was clipped by 8 bases and J by 1 base, with 2 bases between them. This CDR3 has 9 residues.

The rearrangement joins TRBV24-1 to TRBJ1-5, with D uncertain. Germline loops: CDR1 KGHDR, CDR2 SFDVKD. With 1 base removed from V and 1 base from J, the gap between germline ends came to 4 bases. The CDR3 runs to 14 residues. DNA for the CDR3: TGTGCCACCAGTGATTTCGGCAGCAATCAGCCCCAGCATTTT. This translates into CATSDFGSNQPQHF.

The rearrangement links TRBV19 to TRBJ2-7; 10 nucleotides align to TRBD2. The junction had 5 bases not matched to a gene; V was cut back by 2 bases and J by 1 base. CDR1 and CDR2 from the germline V gene are LNHDA and SQIVND (reference sequence). CDR3 length: 16 residues. CDR3 amino acids: CASSIRGLAESYEQYF. CDR3 bases: TGTGCCAGTAGTATAAGAGGACTAGCGGAGTCCTACGAGCAGTACTTC.

V is TRBV7-6 and J is TRBJ2-7; D is perhaps TRBD1 (5 bases). The end of the DNA is better explained by TRBJ2-1, so the J call may be wrong. The CDR3 loop spans 14 amino acids. The germline V gene has CDR1 SGHVS and CDR2 FNYEAQ. The CDR3 region is CASSLAGDAYEQFF. CDR3 sequence (DNA): TGTGCCAGCAGCTTAGCAGGGGATGCGTACGAGCAGTTCTTC.

The rearrangement uses TRBV19 and TRBJ2-2; TRBD2 agrees at 14 bases. There are 15 residues in the CDR3. Trimming cost V 3 bases and J 6 bases; bases outside gene matches: 0. Germline CDR1 reads LNHDA; CDR2 reads SQIVND (reference sequence). The chain's CDR3 is CASSMTSGRAGELFF. CDR3 bases: TGTGCCAGTAGTATGACTAGCGGGAGGGCCGGGGAGCTGTTTTTT.

This chain joins TRBV9 and TRBJ1-2; D gene ambiguous. The length of the CDR3 is 13 residues. CDR1 and CDR2 (germline): SGDLS, YYNGEE. Trimming shortened V by 3 bases and J by 7 bases, and 13 bases separated the two germline ends. DNA for the CDR3: TGTGCCAGCAGCGGTCGCTTATGGGGTGGCTACACCTTC. It encodes CASSGRLWGGYTF.

In its sample, this clonotype was seen many times. This sequence joins TRBV2 and TRBJ1-1, with a weak D call TRBD1 (5 bases). The germline CDR1 and CDR2 sequences are SNHLY and FYNNEI. The germline V and J ends were trimmed by 3 bases and 7 bases, with 9 bases remaining between them. This CDR3 is 12 amino acids long. In DNA form, the CDR3 reads TGTGCCAGCAGTGAGTTCGGGGGTGAAGCTTTCTTT. Translation gives CASSEFGGEAFF.

This clonotype was seen many times. Here the CDR3 reads CASSTGGTTDTQYF. CDR3 sequence (DNA): TGTGCCAGCAGCACGGGGGGAACCACAGATACGCAGTATTTT. V and J are TRBV7-2 and TRBJ2-3, with TRBD2 identical over 7 bases. This CDR3 has 14 residues. J gave up 2 bases and V 5 bases, and 4 bases lay outside the gene matches. Germline CDR1 SGHTA, CDR2 FQGNSA.

This clonotype showed up just a few times. In DNA form, the CDR3 reads TGCGCCAGCAGCCTCCTCGGGACAGTTTACAATGAGCAGTTCTTC. Translation gives CASSLLGTVYNEQFF. The chain is built from TRBV4-1 and TRBJ2-1, with 7 bases that match TRBD1. The CDR3 is made up of 15 amino acids. Germline CDR1 reads MGHRA; CDR2 reads YSYEKL. Trimming cost V 4 bases and J 4 bases; bases outside gene matches: 7.

J is TRBJ2-7 and V is TRBV11-3; D is unresolved. Germline V CDR1 and CDR2: SGHNT, YENEEA. V was clipped by 0 bases and J by 2 bases, with 11 bases between them. There are 15 residues in the CDR3. CDR3 nucleotides: TGTGCCAGCAGCTTAGATCCCTCTGCGGCCTACGAGCAGTACTTC. It yields the protein CASSLDPSAAYEQYF.

This clonotype was seen more than once but under ten times. V usage is TRBV6-1 and J usage is TRBJ1-5, with 9 bases that match TRBD1. Germline-derived CDR1 and CDR2 are MNHNS and SASEGT. The J segment lost 5 bases and the V segment lost 7 bases, leaving 12 bases of the junction unmatched. The CDR3 is made up of 16 amino acids. The CDR3 loop is CASIRNRGRWDQPQHF. CDR3 nucleotide sequence: TGTGCCAGCATTCGTAACAGGGGGCGGTGGGATCAGCCCCAGCATTTT.

At least ten counts were recorded for this clonotype. This sequence joins TRBV24-1 and TRBJ1-1; TRBD1 matches at 11 bases. The CDR3 loop spans 14 amino acids. Unmatched junction bases numbered 8, after V lost 9 bases and J lost 6 bases. Per the germline V gene, CDR1 is KGHDR and CDR2 is SFDVKD. Here the CDR3 DNA reads TGTGCCACCCCCGCCGGGACAGGGGGATCTGAAGCTTTCTTT. Translating it yields CATPAGTGGSEAFF.

This clonotype was counted a few times. The rearrangement joins TRBV20-1 to TRBJ2-3; D remains unclear. CDR3 size: 15 residues. V lost 4 bases, J lost 0 bases, and 14 bases lay in between. Per germline, CDR1 DFQATT and CDR2 SNEGSKA (reference sequence). The CDR3: CSANPLIPSTDTQYF. The CDR3 bases are TGCAGTGCTAACCCGTTAATTCCAAGCACAGATACGCAGTATTTT.

The table lists this clonotype with a few counts. V and J are TRBV20-1 and TRBJ1-6, with D perhaps TRBD1 (6 bases). V was pared by 0 bases and J by 7 bases, with 13 bases between. CDR1 is DFQATT, CDR2 SNEGSKA, per germline (reference sequence). This CDR3 spans 15 amino acids. CDR3 bases: TGCAGTGCTAGAGATCTTTGGGGGCCCAATTCACCCCTCCACTTT. Its translation is CSARDLWGPNSPLHF.

V is TRBV6-1 and J is TRBJ2-7, with D perhaps TRBD1 (6 bases). This CDR3 region has 14 residues. Germline V gene sequence: CDR1 MNHNS, CDR2 SASEGT. Trimming shortened V by 6 bases and J by 0 bases, and 12 bases separated the two germline ends. The CDR3, as DNA: TGTGCCAGCAGCAAAATCAGGGGCTCCTACGAGCAGTACTTC. This codes for CASSKIRGSYEQYF.

This clonotype was seen repeatedly, ten times or more. This chain links TRBV2 with TRBJ2-2; TRBD2 might be the D (6 bases). Trimming took 7 bases from V and 7 from J, leaving 13 bases between them. Germline lookup yields CDR1 SNHLY and CDR2 FYNNEI. This CDR3 has 13 residues. CDR3 sequence: CASTFGAGGELFF. The CDR3 DNA follows: TGTGCCAGCACCTTCGGAGCGGGCGGGGAGCTGTTTTTT. Variable domain in full (rest from reference TRBV2 and TRBJ2-2): EPEVTQTPSHQVTQMGQEVILRCVPISNHLYFYWYRQILGQKVEFLVSFYNNEISEKSEIFDDQFSVERPDGSNFTLKIRSTKLEDSAMYFCASTFGAGGELFFGEGSRLTVL.

This clonotype was seen more than once but under ten times. The rearrangement links TRBV20-1 to TRBJ2-3, with TRBD2 identical over 7 bases. The CDR3 contains 16 residues. The junction had 15 bases not matched to a gene; V was cut back by 6 bases and J by 3 bases. Germline CDR1 reads DFQATT; CDR2 reads SNEGSKA (reference sequence). CDR3 region: CSAPRRGGSLTDTQYF. In DNA form, the CDR3 reads TGCAGTGCCCCCAGGCGTGGCGGGAGTTTGACAGATACGCAGTATTTT.

The rearrangement uses TRBV13 and TRBJ2-7; D assignment may be TRBD1 or TRBD2 (6 bases each). Deletions cut 2 bases from V and 2 bases from J, with 13 bases between. Germline values: CDR1 PRHDT, CDR2 FYEKMQ (reference sequence). The CDR3 sequence is 15 residues long. The chain's CDR3 is CASSLWGARTYEQYF. The DNA of the CDR3 is TGTGCCAGCAGCTTATGGGGGGCGAGGACCTACGAGCAGTACTTC.

The chain carries TRBV10-1 and TRBJ2-7, with 9 bases aligning to TRBD2. CDR3 size: 14 residues. V lost 3 bases to trimming and J lost 3 bases; unmatched junction nucleotides: 3. The germline V gene encodes CDR1 WNHNN and CDR2 SYGVQD (reference sequence). The CDR3 here is CASSDQTSGYEQYF. DNA of the CDR3: TGCGCCAGCAGTGATCAGACTAGCGGCTACGAGCAGTACTTC.

This chain uses TRBV28 with TRBJ2-6; D call uncertain. Germline values: CDR1 MDHEN, CDR2 SYDVKM. The CDR3 consists of 14 residues. Trimming cost V 8 bases and J 7 bases, with 15 bases left between them. CDR3 sequence reads: CASVPDFRANVLTF. DNA of the CDR3: TGTGCCAGCGTTCCGGATTTTAGAGCCAACGTCCTGACTTTC. Full variable domain (rest looked up from reference TRBV28 and TRBJ2-6): DVKVTQSSRYLVKRTGEKVFLECVQDMDHENMFWYRQDPGLGLRLIYFSYDVKMKEKGDIPEGYSVSREKKERFSLILESASTNQTSMYLCASVPDFRANVLTFGAGSRLTVL.

The chain carries TRBV20-1 and TRBJ2-6, with 10 bases fitting TRBD1. The CDR3 runs 14 residues. With 5 bases clipped from V and 2 bases from J, the junction kept 0 bases outside the gene matches. Germline-derived CDR1 and CDR2 are DFQATT and SNEGSKA (reference sequence). The CDR3 DNA sequence: TGCAGTGCTGGGACAGGGGCTGGGGCCAACGTCCTGACTTTC. This codes for CSAGTGAGANVLTF.

The chain carries TRBV20-1 and TRBJ2-5; tentative D call: TRBD2 (6 bases). With 3 bases removed from V and 5 bases from J, the gap between germline ends came to 16 bases. The CDR3 is made up of 14 amino acids. Germline lookup yields CDR1 DFQATT and CDR2 SNEGSKA (reference sequence). The chain's CDR3 is CSARAGSWGETQYF. The CDR3 bases are TGCAGTGCTAGGGCCGGGAGTTGGGGGGAGACCCAGTACTTC.

A few counts support this clonotype. J is TRBJ1-5 and V is TRBV6-1; D remains unclear. The CDR3 is 17 residues long. Trimming took off 7 bases at V and 6 bases at J, with 25 bases between the two ends. Germline V gene lookup returns CDR1 MNHNS and CDR2 SASEGT. Here the CDR3 DNA reads TGTGCCAGCACCAGTAGAGGACTGGCCCTCAAATTTCAGCCCCAGCATTTT. Translating gives CASTSRGLALKFQPQHF.

This clonotype has at least ten counts. The V call is TRBV18, the J call TRBJ2-1; 8 bases line up with TRBD2. V trimming: 1 base; J trimming: 4 bases; junction bases outside the gene matches: 3. This CDR3 has 15 amino acids. Germline assignment: CDR1 KGHSH and CDR2 LQKENI. CDR3 loop: CASSPRSGGYNEQFF. CDR3 sequence (DNA): TGTGCCAGCTCACCACGATCGGGAGGGTACAATGAGCAGTTCTTC.